These 24 T cell receptor beta chains came from one sample sequenced in a study of shared clonotypes between healthy human individuals. Sequencing was performed with immunoSEQ multiplex PCR; in TCRdb, only in-frame clones are kept and a portion is missing. The data show just over 2,000,000 clones, 95% seen once. The specimen was naive CD4+ T cells sorted from blood. Indicated subset: CD45RA+ positively selected. These receptors came from a man between 18 and 29 years old in good health.

This chain connects TRBV6-5 to TRBJ1-4; D unresolved. This CDR3 contains 15 residues. The V end was cut by 5 bases, the J end by 5 bases, with 15 bases between. Per the germline V gene, CDR1 is MNHEY and CDR2 is SVGAGI. The CDR3 region is CASSTSGRINEKLFF. In DNA form, the CDR3 reads TGTGCCAGCAGTACCTCTGGACGGATAAATGAAAAACTGTTTTTT.

The chain links TRBV30 to TRBJ2-7; unclear D gene. Germline values: CDR1 GTSNPN, CDR2 SVGIG (reference sequence). The length of the CDR3 is 10 residues. V was trimmed by 2 bases and J by 4 bases, leaving 3 bases between them. Written as DNA, the CDR3 is TGTGCCTGGAGTATGTACGAGCAGTACTTC. Encoded protein: CAWSMYEQYF.

The J gene is TRBJ2-7, the V gene TRBV28; unclear D gene. CDR1 and CDR2 (germline): MDHEN, SYDVKM. Trimming pared 3 bases from V and 0 bases from J, leaving 9 bases between. The CDR3 length is 14 residues. The CDR3 sequence: CASSLGQVSYEQYF. CDR3 nucleotide sequence: TGTGCCAGCAGTTTGGGCCAGGTCTCCTACGAGCAGTACTTC.

Notes on this clone: Within the sample, other DNA sequences also encode this same CDR3. The chain employs TRBV28 and TRBJ2-7, with TRBD1 matching over 9 bases. V shed 4 bases, J shed 1 base, and the junction held 5 bases outside the gene matches. The CDR3 length is 15 residues. Germline CDR1 reads MDHEN; CDR2 reads SYDVKM. Here the CDR3 DNA reads TGTGCCAGCAGTTCACCGGGACAGGGTTCCTACGAGCAGTACTTC. Amino acids: CASSSPGQGSYEQYF.

The chain joins TRBV6-1 to TRBJ2-5, with 11 bases lining up with TRBD2. Per the germline V gene, CDR1 is MNHNS and CDR2 is SASEGT. Germline trimming cut 5 bases from V and 4 bases from J; bases unmatched to any gene: 3. The CDR3 sequence is 14 residues long. Here the CDR3 reads CASSSGLAGETQYF. The DNA for the CDR3 is TGTGCCAGCAGTTCTGGACTAGCGGGAGAGACCCAGTACTTC.

This chain connects TRBV4-3 to TRBJ1-4; D unresolved. Germline V gene data show CDR1 as LGHNA and CDR2 as YSLEER. The CDR3 totals 16 residues. V lost 0 bases and J lost 8, with 16 bases in between. CDR3 sequence reads: CASSQEGPAPREKLFF. The CDR3 nucleotides are TGCGCCAGCAGCCAAGAAGGGCCAGCCCCTCGAGAAAAACTGTTTTTT.

Worth noting for this clone: Distinct nucleotide sequences in the sample also encode this CDR3. The V call is TRBV5-4, the J call TRBJ2-3, with D possibly being TRBD2 (5 bases). This CDR3 has 15 amino acids. Germline CDR1 is SGHNT and CDR2 is YYREEE (reference sequence). V lost 0 bases and J 4 bases, leaving 12 bases between the germline ends. CDR3 nucleotides: TGTGCCAGCAGCTTGGGAGGCGGGCGGCCAGATACGCAGTATTTT. Protein product: CASSLGGGRPDTQYF.

The chain couples TRBV5-6 to TRBJ2-7, with D possibly matching TRBD2 (5 bases). V lost 4 bases, J lost 2 bases, and 22 bases lay in between. Germline lookup yields CDR1 SGHDT and CDR2 YYEEEE. The CDR3 covers 17 residues. The DNA for the CDR3 is TGTGCCAGCAGCCGCGGGCCTACAGCGGTGGAGACCTACGAGCAGTACTTC. Amino acids: CASSRGPTAVETYEQYF.

The chain links TRBV10-2 to TRBJ1-3; TRBD1 matches at 7 bases. The CDR3 spans 14 residues. Per germline, CDR1 WSHSY and CDR2 SAAADI. Unmatched junction bases numbered 1, after V lost 3 bases and J lost 2 bases. CDR3 sequence (DNA): TGCGCCAGCAGTGACAGGGGGACTGGAAACACCATATATTTT. Translated, it gives CASSDRGTGNTIYF.

The rearrangement links TRBV7-2 to TRBJ2-7; the match to TRBD1 covers 9 bases. The CDR3 totals 14 residues. Trimming removed 3 bases from V and 3 bases from J; junction bases left unmatched: 3. CDR1 SGHTA and CDR2 FQGNSA come from the germline V gene. The CDR3 region has the DNA TGTGCCAGCAGCTTCGGGACAGGGTTCTACGAGCAGTACTTC. Translation gives CASSFGTGFYEQYF. The whole variable domain, filled in from reference TRBV7-2 and TRBJ2-7, reads GAGVSQSPSNKVTEKGKDVELRCDPISGHTALYWYRQSLGQGLEFLIYFQGNSAPDKSGLPSDRFSAERTGGSVSTLTIQRTQQEDSAVYLCASSFGTGFYEQYFGPGTRLTVT.

V is TRBV5-4 and J is TRBJ2-2; 10 nucleotides align to TRBD1. J was trimmed by 5 bases and V by 4 bases; bases with no gene match: 5. There are 15 residues in the CDR3. Germline loops: CDR1 SGHNT, CDR2 YYREEE (reference sequence). CDR3 residues: CASSGEGQGTGELFF. The CDR3 DNA reads TGTGCCAGCAGCGGAGAGGGACAGGGGACCGGGGAGCTGTTTTTT.

This sequence joins TRBV11-3 and TRBJ1-3; D uncertain. Trimming left V 1 base short and J 2 bases short, with 6 bases between. The length of the CDR3 is 14 residues. Germline CDR1 SGHNT, CDR2 YENEEA. This CDR3 is CASSLGGPGNTIYF. Here the CDR3 DNA reads TGTGCCAGCAGCTTAGGAGGGCCTGGAAACACCATATATTTT.

V gene TRBV6-5 combines with J gene TRBJ1-1; D gene ambiguous. The CDR3 is 13 amino acids. In germline, CDR1 is MNHEY, CDR2 SVGAGI. Between the trimmed V and J ends, which lost 7 bases and 5 bases, there was a span of 14 bases. This CDR3 is CASTRPASTEAFF. The CDR3 region has the DNA TGTGCCAGCACCCGACCGGCCTCGACTGAAGCTTTCTTT.

CDR3 DNA sequence: TGTGCCAGCTCACCGTCCGGGACAGACTATGGCTACACCTTC. It translates to CASSPSGTDYGYTF. V usage is TRBV18 and J usage is TRBJ1-2; 7 bases fit TRBD1. Germline assignment: CDR1 KGHSH and CDR2 LQKENI. V lost 3 bases to trimming and J lost 3 bases; unmatched junction nucleotides: 4. This CDR3 region has 14 residues. Combining the CDR3 with reference TRBV18 and TRBJ1-2 gives the whole variable domain NAGVMQNPRHLVRRRGQEARLRCSPMKGHSHVYWYRQLPEEGLKFMVYLQKENIIDESGMPKERFSAEFPKEGPSILRIQQVVRGDSAAYFCASSPSGTDYGYTFGSGTRLTVV.

This chain connects TRBV15 to TRBJ1-5; a weak D match, TRBD1 (6 bases). CDR1 is LNHNV, CDR2 YYDKDF, per germline (reference sequence). Between the trimmed V and J ends, which lost 3 bases and 3 bases, there was a span of 9 bases. The CDR3 loop spans 14 amino acids. CDR3 DNA sequence: TGTGCCACCAGCAGGGACAGTCTCAATCAGCCCCAGCATTTT. The encoded protein is CATSRDSLNQPQHF.

This chain connects TRBV11-2 to TRBJ2-3; 7 bases fit TRBD2. Germline CDR1 is SGHAT and CDR2 is FQNNGV. CDR3 length equals 16 residues. V was pared by 5 bases and J by 1 base, with 9 bases of the junction left unmatched. CDR3 region: CASSPGLVFGTDTQYF. The CDR3 DNA reads as TGTGCCAGCAGCCCCGGACTAGTTTTTGGCACAGATACGCAGTATTTT.

The chain is built from TRBV28 and TRBJ1-1; D is perhaps TRBD1 (6 bases). The CDR3 sequence is 15 residues long. The germline CDR1 and CDR2 sequences are MDHEN and SYDVKM. V lost 2 bases and J lost 3, with 13 bases in between. CDR3 residues: CASSLGTPIDTEAFF. The CDR3 nucleotides read TGTGCCAGCAGTTTAGGGACACCCATAGACACTGAAGCTTTCTTT.

The gene calls are TRBV13 and TRBJ1-4, with 9 bases lining up with TRBD1. Unmatched junction bases numbered 6, after V lost 5 bases and J lost 8 bases. The CDR3 has 14 amino acids. Germline-derived CDR1 and CDR2 are PRHDT and FYEKMQ (reference sequence). CDR3 coding DNA: TGTGCCAGCAGCCTAACGGGACAGGGAGAAAAACTGTTTTTT. The encoded protein is CASSLTGQGEKLFF.

The genes are TRBV28 and TRBJ1-1; maybe TRBD1 (5 bases). V was trimmed by 3 bases and J by 4 bases, leaving 15 bases between them. The germline CDR1 and CDR2 sequences are MDHEN and SYDVKM. This CDR3 contains 15 residues. The CDR3 DNA follows: TGTGCCAGCAGTTTCCCTGGCCTGGGGGGCACTGAAGCTTTCTTT. The encoded protein is CASSFPGLGGTEAFF.

This chain links TRBV20-1 with TRBJ2-7; 8 bases are a match to TRBD1. Germline trimming cut 5 bases from V and 5 bases from J; bases unmatched to any gene: 2. CDR1 is DFQATT and CDR2 is SNEGSKA in the germline V gene (reference sequence). This CDR3 comprises 11 residues. CDR3 amino acids: CSAPDRDEQYF. CDR3 in DNA: TGCAGTGCTCCGGACAGGGACGAGCAGTACTTC.

The chain combines TRBV7-9 with TRBJ2-4; 9 positions match TRBD1. The CDR3 has 13 residues. J was trimmed by 6 bases and V by 5 bases; bases with no gene match: 2. Looked up from germline, CDR1 is SEHNR and CDR2 is FQNEAQ (reference sequence). CDR3 DNA sequence: TGTGCCAGCAGCCCGGACAGGGGAAACATTCAGTACTTC. It encodes CASSPDRGNIQYF. The whole variable domain, remainder taken from reference TRBV7-9 and TRBJ2-4, is DTGVSQNPRHKITKRGQNVTFRCDPISEHNRLYWYRQTLGQGPEFLTYFQNEAQLEKSRLLSDRFSAERPKGSFSTLEIQRTEQGDSAMYLCASSPDRGNIQYFGAGTRLSVL.

Concerning this clone itself: The sample holds other DNA sequences that translate to the same CDR3. The chain joins TRBV6-1 to TRBJ2-1; D is unresolved. Trimming pared 1 base from V and 9 bases from J, leaving 4 bases between. The length of the CDR3 is 11 residues. Germline CDR1 and CDR2: MNHNS and SASEGT. The CDR3 region has the DNA TGTGCCAGCAGTGAAGGAGGTGAGCAGTTCTTC. This codes for CASSEGGEQFF.

CDR3 DNA sequence: TGTGCCAGCAGTCCACCCGACAGGGGGTTTGAAGCTTTCTTT. Residues: CASSPPDRGFEAFF. The chain is built from TRBV28 and TRBJ1-1, with TRBD1 identical over 9 bases. Germline trimming cut 5 bases from V and 7 bases from J; bases unmatched to any gene: 8. Germline CDR1 is MDHEN and CDR2 is SYDVKM. The CDR3 is 14 amino acids.

The chain carries TRBV6-5 and TRBJ1-4; D is unresolved. CDR3 length: 15 amino acids. V lost 6 bases to trimming and J lost 0 bases, with 11 bases between them. Germline values: CDR1 MNHEY, CDR2 SVGAGI. Here the CDR3 reads CASSSRRPTNEKLFF. Written as DNA, the CDR3 is TGTGCCAGCAGCTCCCGGCGGCCAACTAATGAAAAACTGTTTTTT.